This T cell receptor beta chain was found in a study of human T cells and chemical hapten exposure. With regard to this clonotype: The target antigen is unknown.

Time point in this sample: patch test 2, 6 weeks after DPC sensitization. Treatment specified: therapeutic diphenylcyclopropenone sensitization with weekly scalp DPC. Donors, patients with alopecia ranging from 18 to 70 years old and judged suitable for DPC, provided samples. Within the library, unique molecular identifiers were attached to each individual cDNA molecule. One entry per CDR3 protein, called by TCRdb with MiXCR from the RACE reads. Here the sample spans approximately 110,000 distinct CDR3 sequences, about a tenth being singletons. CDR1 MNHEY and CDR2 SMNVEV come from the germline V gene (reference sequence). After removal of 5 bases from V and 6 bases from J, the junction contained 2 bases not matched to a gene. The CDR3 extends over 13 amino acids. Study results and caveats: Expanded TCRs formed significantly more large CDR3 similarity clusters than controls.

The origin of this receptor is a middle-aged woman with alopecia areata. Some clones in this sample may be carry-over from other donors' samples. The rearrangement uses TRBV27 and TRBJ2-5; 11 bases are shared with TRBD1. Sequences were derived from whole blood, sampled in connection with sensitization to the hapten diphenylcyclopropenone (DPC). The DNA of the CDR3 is TGTGCCAGCAGTGGGACAGGGGGACAGACCCAGTACTTC. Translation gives CASSGTGGQTQYF.